The count of the clone carrying this TCR beta chain is one. The sample originates from a study of control samples from healthy donors and cancer patients. Clones were sequenced by immunoSEQ multiplex PCR, and TCRdb holds only the in-frame ones, with some missing. The sample includes some 87,000 clones, 91% of them seen just once. Between the trimmed V and J ends, which lost 2 bases and 0 bases, there was a span of 8 bases. This CDR3 is 15 amino acids long. Germline values: CDR1 KGHSH, CDR2 LQKENI. V usage is TRBV18 and J usage is TRBJ1-5; no definite D call. The TCR was taken from a man younger than 45 in good health. The sample was blood. The CDR3 loop reads CASSPSQSSNQPQHF. For the CDR3, the DNA is TGTGCCAGCTCACCAAGCCAGAGTAGCAATCAGCCCCAGCATTTT.